Listed below are T cell receptor beta chains from one sample, sequenced in a study of T cell responses to AZD1222 COVID-19 vaccine. Profiling relied on immunoSEQ multiplex PCR, and the TCRdb table lists in-frame clones only, not all of them. The table has 85,000 to 90,000 clones, 90% seen once. The sample was peripheral blood, taken on day 0 of AZD1222 vaccination. Source of these receptors: an adult in good health. CDR3s include the opening cysteine and the closing phenylalanine or tryptophan. D genes are given only for firm matches. The listing skips clone size in some rows; elsewhere it reads once, few, many or a size class.

J gene: TRBJ2-7; clone size: NA; D gene: TRBD1; V gene: TRBV9; CDR3 length: 14; CDR3 protein: CASSARDRDYEQYF; CDR3 DNA: TGTGCCAGCAGCGCCCGGGACAGGGACTACGAGCAGTACTTC
J gene: TRBJ1-4; clone size: few; D gene: NA; V gene: TRBV5-1; CDR3 length: 15; CDR3 protein: CASSWGPTSGEKLFF; CDR3 DNA: TGCGCCAGCAGCTGGGGACCGACCTCGGGTGAAAAACTGTTTTTT
J gene: TRBJ1-1; clone size: NA; D gene: NA; V gene: TRBV18; CDR3 length: 16; CDR3 protein: CASSPRHPGGSTEAFF; CDR3 DNA: TGTGCCAGCTCACCACGGCATCCGGGGGGGAGCACTGAAGCTTTCTTT
J gene: TRBJ2-3; clone size: NA; D gene: NA; V gene: TRBV5-8; CDR3 length: 13; CDR3 protein: CASSFGLSSRQYF; CDR3 DNA: TGTGCCAGCAGCTTCGGACTCTCTAGCAGGCAGTATTTT
J gene: TRBJ2-5; clone size: once; D gene: NA; V gene: TRBV18; CDR3 length: 13; CDR3 protein: CASSPGSSETQYF; CDR3 DNA: TGTGCCAGCTCACCCGGCTCTTCGGAGACCCAGTACTTC
J gene: TRBJ1-2; clone size: NA; D gene: NA; V gene: TRBV19; CDR3 length: 19; CDR3 protein: CASSSRSGTGGQTNYGYTF; CDR3 DNA: TGTGCCAGTAGTTCGCGATCCGGGACGGGGGGCCAGACCAACTATGGCTACACCTTC
J gene: TRBJ1-5; clone size: NA; D gene: TRBD1; V gene: TRBV28; CDR3 length: 18; CDR3 protein: CASTPTRDRDNSNQPQHF; CDR3 DNA: TGTGCCAGCACTCCCACCAGGGACAGAGATAATAGCAATCAGCCCCAGCATTTT
J gene: TRBJ1-2; clone size: NA; D gene: NA; V gene: TRBV6-1; CDR3 length: 13; CDR3 protein: CASSEGGLRGYTF; CDR3 DNA: TGTGCCAGCAGTGAGGGAGGGTTACGCGGCTACACCTTC
J gene: TRBJ2-3; clone size: NA; D gene: NA; V gene: TRBV3-1/TRBV3-2; CDR3 length: 17; CDR3 protein: CASSPPQSRVGRDTQYF; CDR3 DNA: TGTGCCAGCAGCCCCCCCCAGTCCCGGGTGGGTAGAGATACGCAGTATTTT
J gene: TRBJ2-5; clone size: NA; D gene: TRBD1; V gene: TRBV7-8; CDR3 length: 15; CDR3 protein: CASSLADRDQETQYF; CDR3 DNA: TGTGCCAGCAGCTTAGCGGACAGGGACCAAGAGACCCAGTACTTC
J gene: TRBJ1-2; clone size: NA; D gene: TRBD1; V gene: TRBV6-5; CDR3 length: 14; CDR3 protein: CASRRTGVAAGYTF; CDR3 DNA: TGTGCCAGCAGGCGGACAGGGGTTGCAGCAGGCTACACCTTC
J gene: TRBJ2-1; clone size: NA; D gene: NA; V gene: TRBV7-9; CDR3 length: 16; CDR3 protein: CASSLVGGTSYNEQFF; CDR3 DNA: TGTGCCAGCAGCTTAGTCGGCGGGACTTCCTACAATGAGCAGTTCTTC
J gene: TRBJ2-2; clone size: NA; D gene: NA; V gene: TRBV28; CDR3 length: 13; CDR3 protein: CASSTGGTGELFF; CDR3 DNA: TGTGCCAGCAGCACCGGTGGTACCGGGGAGCTGTTTTTT
J gene: TRBJ2-1; clone size: NA; D gene: NA; V gene: TRBV6-5; CDR3 length: 13; CDR3 protein: CASSPGSYNEQFF; CDR3 DNA: TGTGCCAGCAGTCCCGGCTCCTACAATGAGCAGTTCTTC
J gene: TRBJ1-6; clone size: NA; D gene: NA; V gene: TRBV7-2; CDR3 length: 14; CDR3 protein: CASSWRRSESPLHF; CDR3 DNA: TGTGCCAGCAGCTGGCGGCGGTCGGAATCACCCCTCCACTTT
J gene: TRBJ2-1; clone size: NA; D gene: NA; V gene: TRBV9; CDR3 length: 16; CDR3 protein: CASSVAGGGRYNEQFF; CDR3 DNA: TGTGCCAGCAGCGTAGCTGGGGGAGGCCGCTACAATGAGCAGTTCTTC
J gene: TRBJ2-7; clone size: NA; D gene: NA; V gene: TRBV3-1/TRBV3-2; CDR3 length: 15; CDR3 protein: CASSQDPRSDYEQYF; CDR3 DNA: TGTGCCAGCAGCCAAGACCCCCGAAGTGACTACGAGCAGTACTTC
J gene: TRBJ2-7; clone size: NA; D gene: TRBD1; V gene: TRBV10-1; CDR3 length: 14; CDR3 protein: CASSASGGSYEQYF; CDR3 DNA: TGCGCCAGCAGTGCCTCAGGGGGTTCCTACGAGCAGTACTTC
J gene: TRBJ2-3; clone size: NA; D gene: TRBD2; V gene: TRBV28; CDR3 length: 14; CDR3 protein: CASSSSRGLDTQYF; CDR3 DNA: TGTGCCAGCAGTTCATCGCGGGGGTTGGATACGCAGTATTTT
J gene: TRBJ2-1; clone size: NA; D gene: TRBD2; V gene: TRBV7-6; CDR3 length: 14; CDR3 protein: CASSLDPAGGEQFF; CDR3 DNA: TGTGCCAGCAGCTTAGATCCGGCGGGGGGGGAGCAGTTCTTC
J gene: TRBJ2-7; clone size: NA; D gene: NA; V gene: TRBV7-9; CDR3 length: 12; CDR3 protein: CASTAGEVEQYF; CDR3 DNA: TGTGCCAGCACTGCCGGGGAGGTCGAGCAGTACTTC
J gene: TRBJ2-3; clone size: NA; D gene: NA; V gene: TRBV19; CDR3 length: 13; CDR3 protein: CASMGAGTYTQYF; CDR3 DNA: TGTGCCAGTATGGGTGCGGGAACATATACGCAGTATTTT
J gene: TRBJ1-4; clone size: once; D gene: NA; V gene: TRBV11-2; CDR3 length: 20; CDR3 protein: CASSLDSWTRLEGVNEKLFF; CDR3 DNA: TGTGCCAGCAGCTTAGATAGTTGGACTAGGCTGGAGGGAGTCAATGAAAAACTGTTTTTT
J gene: TRBJ2-1; clone size: NA; D gene: TRBD2; V gene: TRBV27; CDR3 length: 12; CDR3 protein: CASTTSHNEQFF; CDR3 DNA: TGTGCCAGCACGACTAGCCACAATGAGCAGTTCTTC
J gene: TRBJ1-6; clone size: NA; D gene: NA; V gene: TRBV25-1; CDR3 length: 15; CDR3 protein: CASNENRVKNSPLHF; CDR3 DNA: TGTGCCAGCAACGAAAACCGGGTCAAAAATTCACCCCTCCACTTT
J gene: TRBJ2-1; clone size: NA; D gene: NA; V gene: TRBV12-3/TRBV12-4; CDR3 length: 13; CDR3 protein: CASSSEMDNEQFF; CDR3 DNA: TGTGCCAGCAGTTCGGAGATGGACAATGAGCAGTTCTTC
J gene: TRBJ2-7; clone size: NA; D gene: TRBD1; V gene: TRBV14; CDR3 length: 13; CDR3 protein: CASSKDRRYEQYF; CDR3 DNA: TGTGCCAGCAGCAAGGACAGGAGATACGAGCAGTACTTC
J gene: TRBJ1-2; clone size: once; D gene: NA; V gene: TRBV5-6; CDR3 length: 17; CDR3 protein: CASSLRTAVRANYGYTF; CDR3 DNA: TGTGCCAGCAGCTTGCGGACAGCGGTGAGGGCTAACTATGGCTACACCTTC
J gene: TRBJ2-1; clone size: NA; D gene: TRBD2; V gene: TRBV27; CDR3 length: 13; CDR3 protein: CASGGGANNEQFF; CDR3 DNA: TGTGCCAGCGGCGGGGGGGCTAACAATGAGCAGTTCTTC
J gene: TRBJ2-1; clone size: NA; D gene: NA; V gene: TRBV5-1; CDR3 length: 15; CDR3 protein: CASSLPGSSYNEQFF; CDR3 DNA: TGCGCCAGCAGCTTACCTGGCTCCAGTTACAATGAGCAGTTCTTC
J gene: TRBJ2-5; clone size: once; D gene: TRBD2; V gene: TRBV6-5; CDR3 length: 16; CDR3 protein: CASSYWLAGSQKTQYF; CDR3 DNA: TGTGCCAGCAGTTACTGGCTAGCGGGGTCCCAGAAGACCCAGTACTTC
J gene: TRBJ2-7; clone size: NA; D gene: NA; V gene: TRBV25-1; CDR3 length: 15; CDR3 protein: CASSPPDGDSYEQYF; CDR3 DNA: TGTGCCAGCAGTCCTCCTGACGGAGACTCCTACGAGCAGTACTTC
J gene: TRBJ1-1; clone size: NA; D gene: NA; V gene: TRBV19; CDR3 length: 16; CDR3 protein: CASSTQGRLIGTEAFF; CDR3 DNA: TGTGCCAGTAGTACTCAGGGCAGGCTAATTGGGACTGAAGCTTTCTTT
J gene: TRBJ2-5; clone size: NA; D gene: TRBD1; V gene: TRBV30; CDR3 length: 13; CDR3 protein: CAWEGARRETQYF; CDR3 DNA: TGTGCCTGGGAGGGGGCCCGGCGGGAGACCCAGTACTTC
J gene: TRBJ2-6; clone size: NA; D gene: NA; V gene: TRBV5-1; CDR3 length: 15; CDR3 protein: CASSSQGPGANVLTF; CDR3 DNA: TGCGCCAGCAGCTCACAGGGACCTGGGGCCAACGTCCTGACTTTC
J gene: TRBJ2-5; clone size: NA; D gene: NA; V gene: TRBV25-1; CDR3 length: 15; CDR3 protein: CASSDSGTLKETQYF; CDR3 DNA: TGTGCCAGCAGTGACTCCGGGACACTAAAAGAGACCCAGTACTTC
J gene: TRBJ1-1; clone size: NA; D gene: NA; V gene: TRBV3-1/TRBV3-2; CDR3 length: 13; CDR3 protein: CASRAGGDTEAFF; CDR3 DNA: TGTGCCAGCAGGGCCGGGGGGGACACTGAAGCTTTCTTT
J gene: TRBJ2-3; clone size: NA; D gene: NA; V gene: TRBV30; CDR3 length: 12; CDR3 protein: CAWSSSADTQYF; CDR3 DNA: TGTGCCTGGAGTTCCTCTGCAGATACGCAGTATTTT
J gene: TRBJ2-7; clone size: NA; D gene: NA; V gene: TRBV11-2; CDR3 length: 14; CDR3 protein: CASSFLTGAYEQYF; CDR3 DNA: TGTGCCAGCAGCTTTCTGACAGGAGCCTACGAGCAGTACTTC
J gene: TRBJ1-5; clone size: NA; D gene: NA; V gene: TRBV6-4; CDR3 length: 15; CDR3 protein: CASSGGRVHNQPQHF; CDR3 DNA: TGTGCCAGCAGTGGTGGCAGGGTACACAATCAGCCCCAGCATTTT
J gene: TRBJ1-3; clone size: few; D gene: NA; V gene: TRBV6-5; CDR3 length: 16; CDR3 protein: CASSYSIPRAGNTIYF; CDR3 DNA: TGTGCCAGCAGTTACTCGATACCCAGGGCTGGAAACACCATATATTTT
J gene: TRBJ1-2; clone size: NA; D gene: NA; V gene: TRBV27; CDR3 length: 16; CDR3 protein: CASSLRERTAMYGYTF; CDR3 DNA: TGTGCCAGCAGTTTAAGGGAAAGGACAGCGATGTATGGCTACACCTTC
J gene: TRBJ2-5; clone size: NA; D gene: NA; V gene: TRBV7-9; CDR3 length: 14; CDR3 protein: CASSLVAVGETQYF; CDR3 DNA: TGTGCCAGCAGCTTAGTGGCCGTAGGAGAGACCCAGTACTTC
J gene: TRBJ2-1; clone size: NA; D gene: TRBD2; V gene: TRBV18; CDR3 length: 16; CDR3 protein: CASSSSSGIGYNEQFF; CDR3 DNA: TGTGCCAGCTCATCCTCTAGCGGGATTGGCTACAATGAGCAGTTCTTC
J gene: TRBJ2-2; clone size: few; D gene: NA; V gene: TRBV25-1; CDR3 length: 13; CDR3 protein: CASSEFKAGELFF; CDR3 DNA: TGTGCCAGCAGTGAATTCAAGGCCGGGGAGCTGTTTTTT
J gene: TRBJ2-7; clone size: NA; D gene: TRBD1; V gene: TRBV7-8; CDR3 length: 14; CDR3 protein: CASSSDRGNYEQYF; CDR3 DNA: TGTGCCAGCAGCTCGGACAGGGGTAACTACGAGCAGTACTTC
J gene: TRBJ1-2; clone size: NA; D gene: NA; V gene: TRBV14; CDR3 length: 11; CDR3 protein: CASSQSDGYTF; CDR3 DNA: TGTGCCAGCAGCCAATCTGATGGCTACACCTTC
J gene: TRBJ2-2; clone size: NA; D gene: TRBD1; V gene: TRBV2; CDR3 length: 15; CDR3 protein: CASKEDRTNTGELFF; CDR3 DNA: TGTGCCAGCAAAGAGGACAGGACGAACACCGGGGAGCTGTTTTTT
J gene: TRBJ2-1; clone size: NA; D gene: NA; V gene: TRBV27; CDR3 length: 14; CDR3 protein: CASSLWGRENEQFF; CDR3 DNA: TGTGCCAGCAGTTTATGGGGTCGGGAGAATGAGCAGTTCTTC
J gene: TRBJ1-2; clone size: NA; D gene: NA; V gene: TRBV6-5; CDR3 length: 13; CDR3 protein: CASTPRDVGGYTF; CDR3 DNA: TGTGCCAGCACCCCCAGGGATGTAGGAGGCTACACCTTC
J gene: TRBJ1-1; clone size: NA; D gene: TRBD1; V gene: TRBV6-4; CDR3 length: 14; CDR3 protein: CASSEQGGMSEAFF; CDR3 DNA: TGTGCCAGCAGTGAGCAGGGGGGTATGTCTGAAGCTTTCTTT
J gene: TRBJ2-7; clone size: NA; D gene: TRBD1; V gene: TRBV11-1; CDR3 length: 15; CDR3 protein: CASSSRDRFSYEQYF; CDR3 DNA: TGTGCCAGCAGCTCCCGGGACAGGTTTTCCTACGAGCAGTACTTC
J gene: TRBJ1-2; clone size: NA; D gene: NA; V gene: TRBV7-2; CDR3 length: 14; CDR3 protein: CASTLDRSSYGYTF; CDR3 DNA: TGTGCCAGCACCTTAGACAGGAGCAGCTATGGCTACACCTTC